The clone carrying this T cell receptor beta chain was observed a single time. The sample is drawn from a study of blood T cell repertoires in COVID-19. Residents of over 20 US areas, aged about 18 to 95 years, made up the participants. Membership in each cohort depended on participant-reported clinical history. Assay: immunoSEQ multiplex PCR; the TCRdb copy retains only in-frame clones and omits some. The profile shows fewer than 350,000 clones, approximately 81% of them singletons. CDR1 and CDR2 (germline): LNHDA, SQIVND (reference sequence). The CDR3 has 15 residues. V lost 4 bases and J lost 3, with 13 bases in between.

The sequenced material came from PBMCs or T cells enriched from blood (not recorded which). This sequence joins TRBV19 and TRBJ2-1, with D unclear. This sequence originates from a woman in her thirties who had been exposed to COVID-19. The CDR3 spells CASSTTLTFYNEQFF. The CDR3 region has the DNA TGTGCCAGTAGTACGACTTTAACTTTCTACAATGAGCAGTTCTTC.